This T cell receptor beta chain was sequenced during a study of blood T cell repertoires in COVID-19. For the study at large: Italy, Spain and the United States were the sources of the convalescent and acute COVID-19 samples.

The data were produced by immunoSEQ multiplex PCR, yet TCRdb's version contains in-frame clones alone and is incomplete. The sample has roughly 63,000 clones, over 75% seen once. From germline, CDR1 is MNHEY and CDR2 SVGAGI. The CDR3 spans 15 residues. J was trimmed by 4 bases and V by 0 bases; bases with no gene match: 4. What was sequenced was peripheral blood. This TCR derives from a man in his fifties with acute or convalescent COVID-19. The chain is built from TRBV6-5 and TRBJ2-7; 9 bases are shared with TRBD1. CDR3 protein: CASSYSGDREYEQYF. The CDR3 bases are TGTGCCAGCAGTTACTCGGGGGACAGGGAATACGAGCAGTACTTC.